Below, 26 T cell receptor beta chains from the same sample are listed, as sequenced in a study of blood T cell repertoires in COVID-19. The protocol was immunoSEQ multiplex PCR, while the TCRdb copy is restricted to in-frame clones and leaves out a portion. The data show some 340,000 clones, with 83% seen just once and about 4.8% held by the top ten. The sequenced sample was PBMCs or T cells enriched from blood (not recorded which). These receptors all stem from a woman aged 45-60 years who had recovered from COVID-19.

The chain couples TRBV25-1 to TRBJ2-2, with D maybe TRBD1 (5 bases). V dropped 8 bases and J dropped 5 bases, with 15 bases sitting between them. This CDR3 contains 14 residues. Germline V CDR1 and CDR2: MGHDK, SYGVNS. The CDR3 DNA sequence: TGTGCCAGCGAGCCCACAGGACGGACCGGGGAGCTGTTTTTT. Protein product: CASEPTGRTGELFF.

The chain joins TRBV19 to TRBJ1-2; 8 nucleotides align to TRBD1. From germline, CDR1 is LNHDA and CDR2 SQIVND (reference sequence). The J segment lost 2 bases and the V segment lost 3 bases, leaving 2 bases of the junction unmatched. CDR3 length equals 14 residues. CDR3 amino acids: CASSMTGANYGYTF. The CDR3 nucleotides are TGTGCCAGTAGTATGACAGGGGCAAACTATGGCTACACCTTC.

This clone has only one observation. This chain uses TRBV20-1 with TRBJ2-7; D gene unclear. CDR3 length: 13 amino acids. Germline V gene data show CDR1 as DFQATT and CDR2 as SNEGSKA (reference sequence). V lost 3 bases to trimming and J lost 1 base, with 10 bases between them. Here the CDR3 reads CSASTKSSYEQYF. Here the CDR3 DNA reads TGCAGTGCTAGTACTAAAAGTTCCTACGAGCAGTACTTC.

This chain connects TRBV6-5 to TRBJ1-2; maybe TRBD1 (5 bases). The V gene lost 0 bases and the J gene lost 5 bases, with 10 bases spanning the gap. The CDR3 has 14 amino acids. Per the germline V gene, CDR1 is MNHEY and CDR2 is SVGAGI. The CDR3 coding sequence is TGTGCCAGCAGTTACTCGTTCGGGGGGTATGGCTACACCTTC. Its protein product is CASSYSFGGYGYTF.

V and J are TRBV27 and TRBJ2-2; the match to TRBD2 covers 11 bases. Germline trimming cut 4 bases from V and 9 bases from J; bases unmatched to any gene: 4. The CDR3 has 14 residues. CDR1 and CDR2 from the germline V gene are MNHEY and SMNVEV (reference sequence). The CDR3: CASSYLAGGRELFF. The CDR3 DNA reads TGTGCCAGCAGTTACCTAGCGGGGGGCAGGGAGCTGTTTTTT.

The chain joins TRBV2 to TRBJ2-2; a possible D gene is TRBD1 (5 bases). Trimming took 6 bases from V and 1 from J, leaving 6 bases between them. The V gene's germline CDR1 is SNHLY and CDR2 FYNNEI. The CDR3 is 13 amino acids. The CDR3 coding sequence is TGTGCCAGCAGACAGGAGAACACCGGGGAGCTGTTTTTT. This encodes CASRQENTGELFF.

The chain is built from TRBV5-1 and TRBJ1-2; D is undetermined. CDR1 is SGHRS, CDR2 YFSETQ, per germline. The CDR3 has 13 amino acids. With 0 bases removed from V and 5 bases from J, the gap between germline ends came to 8 bases. This chain's CDR3 is CASSLDRYYGYTF. DNA of the CDR3: TGCGCCAGCAGCTTGGACAGATATTATGGCTACACCTTC.

J is TRBJ1-1 and V is TRBV19, with D hard to call. V was trimmed by 6 bases and J by 10 bases, leaving 15 bases between them. This CDR3 region has 12 residues. Germline V CDR1 and CDR2: LNHDA, SQIVND (reference sequence). Here the CDR3 DNA reads TGTGCCAGTAGACTAGGGAACGCGGGAGCTTTCTTT. Translated, it gives CASRLGNAGAFF.

V and J are TRBV3-1 (or the pseudogene TRBV3-2) and TRBJ2-2, with TRBD2 matching over 11 bases. From germline, CDR1 is LGHDT and CDR2 YNNKEL (reference sequence). V gave up 6 bases and J gave up 3 bases; unmatched junction bases: 9. CDR3 length: 17 residues. The CDR3 DNA reads as TGTGCCAGCAGGAACGTAGCGGGGGGGCGCCACACCGGGGAGCTGTTTTTT. Translating it yields CASRNVAGGRHTGELFF.

The chain links TRBV4-3 to TRBJ2-6; maybe TRBD2 (5 bases). The CDR3 extends over 14 amino acids. V was pared by 4 bases and J by 9 bases, with 13 bases between. The V gene's germline CDR1 is LGHNA and CDR2 YSLEER. CDR3 residues: CASSPGMEYNVLTF. In DNA, the CDR3 is TGCGCCAGCAGCCCCGGGATGGAATACAACGTCCTGACTTTC.

V is TRBV9 and J is TRBJ1-2, with 7 bases identical to TRBD1. V was pared by 3 bases and J by 6 bases, with 8 bases of the junction left unmatched. CDR1 SGDLS and CDR2 YYNGEE come from the germline V gene. CDR3 size: 14 residues. The CDR3 protein is CASSASGQDDGYTF. CDR3 DNA: TGTGCCAGCAGCGCATCCGGACAGGATGATGGCTACACCTTC.

This clone came up once. The chain employs TRBV19 and TRBJ1-2; D gene ambiguous. Germline V CDR1 and CDR2: LNHDA, SQIVND (reference sequence). The length of the CDR3 is 14 residues. Trimming left V 8 bases short and J 0 bases short, with 13 bases between. Here the CDR3 DNA reads TGTGCCAGTTCGGACGGCGGGGCTAACTATGGCTACACCTTC. Protein product: CASSDGGANYGYTF.

The rearrangement joins TRBV7-9 to TRBJ1-1; D ambiguous. Germline CDR1 and CDR2: SEHNR and FQNEAQ (reference sequence). There are 12 residues in the CDR3. V gave up 2 bases and J gave up 4 bases, with 5 bases separating them. The CDR3 region is CASSLSGTEAFF. In DNA form, the CDR3 reads TGTGCCAGCAGCTTATCCGGCACTGAAGCTTTCTTT.

This sequence joins TRBV15 and TRBJ2-3; D is undetermined. CDR3 size: 14 residues. The germline V and J ends were trimmed by 0 bases and 9 bases, with 13 bases remaining between them. Germline-derived CDR1 and CDR2 are LNHNV and YYDKDF (reference sequence). CDR3 residues: CATSRELNSPTQYF. The DNA of the CDR3 is TGTGCCACCAGCAGAGAGCTAAACTCACCCACGCAGTATTTT.

The V and J genes are TRBV5-6 and TRBJ1-2, with TRBD1 matching over 12 bases. Germline CDR1 SGHDT, CDR2 YYEEEE. J gave up 7 bases and V 3 bases, and 7 bases lay outside the gene matches. This CDR3 spans 15 amino acids. The CDR3 loop reads CASSYPGTGGGGYTF. DNA of the CDR3: TGTGCCAGCAGCTACCCCGGGACAGGGGGCGGTGGCTACACCTTC.

The V and J genes are TRBV10-2 and TRBJ2-1; 9 nucleotides match TRBD2. V shed 4 bases, J shed 10 bases, and the junction held 5 bases outside the gene matches. The CDR3 runs 13 residues. Germline-derived CDR1 and CDR2 are WSHSY and SAAADI. This chain's CDR3 is CASSVGLAGEQFF. CDR3 bases: TGCGCCAGCAGTGTCGGTCTAGCGGGGGAGCAGTTCTTC.

The V call is TRBV5-1, the J call TRBJ2-2; the D gene is possibly TRBD1 (6 bases). The CDR3 covers 22 residues. Trimming took off 4 bases at V and 2 bases at J, with 33 bases between the two ends. CDR1 is SGHRS, CDR2 YFSETQ, per germline. Here the CDR3 DNA reads TGCGCCAGCAGCCGATTACGGAGAACGGGACACACAGATTTGGCTAACACCGGGGAGCTGTTTTTT. Translation: CASSRLRRTGHTDLANTGELFF. The full variable domain, its missing parts supplied by reference TRBV5-1 and TRBJ2-2, is KAGVTQTPRYLIKTRGQQVTLSCSPISGHRSVSWYQQTPGQGLQFLFEYFSETQRNKGNFPGRFSGRQFSNSRSEMNVSTLELGDSALYLCASSRLRRTGHTDLANTGELFFGEGSRLTVL.

This clone was counted a single time. This chain links TRBV5-4 with TRBJ2-5; 8 bases line up with TRBD2. CDR1 is SGHNT and CDR2 is YYREEE in the germline V gene (reference sequence). The CDR3 consists of 14 residues. Germline trimming cut 5 bases from V and 3 bases from J; bases unmatched to any gene: 6. The chain's CDR3 is CASSVAGREETQYF. In DNA form, the CDR3 reads TGTGCCAGCAGTGTAGCGGGGAGGGAAGAGACCCAGTACTTC.

The chain is built from TRBV6-2 or TRBV6-3 and TRBJ1-4, with D hard to call. The CDR3 consists of 16 residues. V was trimmed by 1 base and J by 0 bases, leaving 9 bases between them. Germline assignment: CDR1 MNHEY and CDR2 SVGEGT. The CDR3 nucleotides read TGTGCCAGCAGTTACTTTACAGTTGCAACTAATGAAAAACTGTTTTTT. Its translation: CASSYFTVATNEKLFF.

The J gene is TRBJ1-1, the V gene TRBV5-4; 8 bases are a match to TRBD1. The CDR3 covers 15 residues. The J segment lost 8 bases and the V segment lost 7 bases, leaving 16 bases of the junction unmatched. The germline V gene encodes CDR1 SGHNT and CDR2 YYREEE (reference sequence). The CDR3 reads CASFSSETGEGEAFF. Here the CDR3 DNA reads TGTGCCAGCTTCTCGTCTGAGACAGGGGAAGGAGAAGCTTTCTTT. The whole variable domain, filled in from reference TRBV5-4 and TRBJ1-1, reads ETGVTQSPTHLIKTRGQQVTLRCSSQSGHNTVSWYQQALGQGPQFIFQYYREEENGRGNFPPRFSGLQFPNYSSELNVNALELDDSALYLCASFSSETGEGEAFFGQGTRLTVV.

V is TRBV5-1 and J is TRBJ2-1, with 11 bases that match TRBD2. Per germline, CDR1 SGHRS and CDR2 YFSETQ. CDR3 length: 15 amino acids. V lost 3 bases to trimming and J lost 5 bases; unmatched junction nucleotides: 4. The chain's CDR3 is CASSSGLAVHNEQFF. CDR3 nucleotides: TGCGCCAGCAGCTCGGGACTAGCGGTCCACAATGAGCAGTTCTTC. The full variable domain, its missing parts supplied by reference TRBV5-1 and TRBJ2-1, is KAGVTQTPRYLIKTRGQQVTLSCSPISGHRSVSWYQQTPGQGLQFLFEYFSETQRNKGNFPGRFSGRQFSNSRSEMNVSTLELGDSALYLCASSSGLAVHNEQFFGPGTRLTVL.

The rearrangement links TRBV3-1 (or the pseudogene TRBV3-2) to TRBJ1-5, with TRBD1 matching 7 bases. This CDR3 region has 14 residues. V shed 6 bases, J shed 1 base, and the junction held 3 bases outside the gene matches. Germline values: CDR1 LGHDT, CDR2 YNNKEL (reference sequence). CDR3 loop: CASRQTGSNQPQHF. CDR3 DNA: TGTGCCAGCAGACAGACAGGGAGCAATCAGCCCCAGCATTTT.

The CDR3: CSVEDGGQRPRPYGYTF. In nucleotides, the CDR3 is TGCAGCGTCGAGGACGGGGGGCAGCGGCCCCGGCCCTATGGCTACACCTTC. This rearrangement joins TRBV29-1 to TRBJ1-2; the D gene is possibly TRBD1 (6 bases). This CDR3 comprises 17 residues. V lost 6 bases and J 4 bases, leaving 27 bases between the germline ends. Germline lookup yields CDR1 SQVTM and CDR2 ANQGSEA.

This clone was detected many times. DNA of the CDR3: TGCGCCAGCAGCCATGACCAGGGGGCATCGAACGAGCAGTACTTC. Protein sequence: CASSHDQGASNEQYF. The chain has TRBV4-1 and TRBJ2-7; the match to TRBD1 covers 8 bases. CDR3 size: 15 residues. V lost 3 bases and J lost 5; bases outside the gene matches: 9. Germline V gene lookup returns CDR1 MGHRA and CDR2 YSYEKL.

V usage is TRBV10-3 and J usage is TRBJ2-5; 15 positions match TRBD2. The CDR3 covers 18 residues. Trimming removed 4 bases from V and 2 bases from J; junction bases left unmatched: 8. Germline-derived CDR1 and CDR2 are ENHRY and SYGVKD. The CDR3 region is CAISAGTSGGKKQETQYF. The CDR3 nucleotides read TGTGCCATCAGTGCCGGGACTAGCGGGGGGAAAAAACAAGAGACCCAGTACTTC.

This sequence joins TRBV7-9 and TRBJ1-2; D is possibly TRBD1 (6 bases). Germline V CDR1 and CDR2: SEHNR, FQNEAQ (reference sequence). V was clipped by 5 bases and J by 3 bases, with 10 bases between them. The CDR3 totals 13 residues. The CDR3 here is CASSPGQHYGYTF. The CDR3 nucleotides read TGTGCCAGCAGCCCAGGACAGCACTATGGCTACACCTTC. Using reference TRBV7-9 and TRBJ1-2 for the parts outside the CDR3, the full variable domain is DTGVSQNPRHKITKRGQNVTFRCDPISEHNRLYWYRQTLGQGPEFLTYFQNEAQLEKSRLLSDRFSAERPKGSFSTLEIQRTEQGDSAMYLCASSPGQHYGYTFGSGTRLTVV.